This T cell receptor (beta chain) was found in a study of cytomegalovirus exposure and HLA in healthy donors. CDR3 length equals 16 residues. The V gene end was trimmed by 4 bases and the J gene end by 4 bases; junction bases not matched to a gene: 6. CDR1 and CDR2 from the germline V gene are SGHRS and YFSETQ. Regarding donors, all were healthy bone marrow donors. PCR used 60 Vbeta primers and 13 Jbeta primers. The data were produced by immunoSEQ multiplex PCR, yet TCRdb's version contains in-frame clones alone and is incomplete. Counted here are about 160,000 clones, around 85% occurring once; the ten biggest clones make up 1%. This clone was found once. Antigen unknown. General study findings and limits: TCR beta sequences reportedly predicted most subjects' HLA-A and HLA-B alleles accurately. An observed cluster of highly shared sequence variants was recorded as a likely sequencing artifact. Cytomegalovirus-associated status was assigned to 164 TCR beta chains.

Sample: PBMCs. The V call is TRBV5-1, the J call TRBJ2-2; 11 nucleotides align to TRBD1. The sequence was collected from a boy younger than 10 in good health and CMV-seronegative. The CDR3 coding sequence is TGCGCCAGCAGCAACACCGGGACAGGGGGCACCGGGGAGCTGTTTTTT. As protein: CASSNTGTGGTGELFF. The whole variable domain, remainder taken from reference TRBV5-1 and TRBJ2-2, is KAGVTQTPRYLIKTRGQQVTLSCSPISGHRSVSWYQQTPGQGLQFLFEYFSETQRNKGNFPGRFSGRQFSNSRSEMNVSTLELGDSALYLCASSNTGTGGTGELFFGEGSRLTVL.